One sample yielded the 12 T cell receptor beta chains listed below, sequenced in a study of a mutant IDH1 vaccine in newly diagnosed glioma. The sample's time point: week 11, during vaccination. Mutant IDH1 20-mer peptide, at 300 ug, made up each vaccine dose, with topical imiquimod. The antigens of these receptors remain unknown. TCRdb's table, derived via immunoSEQ multiplex PCR, lists solely in-frame clones and lacks some. The sample has about 64,000 clones; about 88% are singletons. Sequenced here: PBMCs, sampled from a glioma patient whose treatment included an IDH1 peptide vaccine. All receptors come from a woman aged 50 to 65 with glioma.

V gene TRBV5-6 combines with J gene TRBJ2-4; no reliable D call. The CDR3 loop spans 11 amino acids. V was trimmed by 3 bases and J by 6 bases, leaving 4 bases between them. Looked up from germline, CDR1 is SGHDT and CDR2 is YYEEEE. This CDR3 is CASSSTNIQYF. As DNA, the CDR3 is TGTGCCAGCAGCTCCACAAACATTCAGTACTTC.

A remark on this clone: Other DNA sequences in this specimen translate into the identical CDR3. The chain joins TRBV9 to TRBJ1-3; TRBD1 aligns across 8 bases. Germline V lookup: CDR1 SGDLS, CDR2 YYNGEE. V trimming: 1 base; J trimming: 4 bases; junction bases outside the gene matches: 4. The CDR3 spans 15 residues. CDR3 loop: CASSVQGAPGNTIYF. The CDR3 bases are TGTGCCAGCAGCGTACAGGGGGCGCCCGGAAACACCATATATTTT.

V usage is TRBV4-2 and J usage is TRBJ2-1, with D uncertain. Trimming cost V 0 bases and J 8 bases, with 8 bases left between them. Germline-derived CDR1 and CDR2 are LGHNA and YNFKEQ. CDR3 size: 13 residues. CDR3 region: CASSQDYWDEQFF. The DNA of the CDR3 is TGTGCCAGCAGCCAAGATTATTGGGATGAGCAGTTCTTC.

This clone was observed once. The chain is built from TRBV30 and TRBJ1-3; D possibly corresponds to TRBD1 (5 bases). CDR3 length: 17 residues. Trimming cost V 5 bases and J 0 bases, with 20 bases left between them. The germline gives CDR1 GTSNPN, CDR2 SVGIG (reference sequence). The CDR3 nucleotides read TGTGCCTGGGGGGTACAGGCTCCGCGACCCTCTGGAAACACCATATATTTT. This sequence encodes CAWGVQAPRPSGNTIYF.

The rearrangement links TRBV4-1 to TRBJ2-3; 10 bases are shared with TRBD2. Per germline, CDR1 MGHRA and CDR2 YSYEKL. The V and J ends lost 9 bases and 2 bases, in that order; junction bases with no gene match: 5. The CDR3 length is 14 residues. The CDR3: CASKAGGNTDTQYF. Written as DNA, the CDR3 is TGCGCCAGTAAAGCGGGGGGGAACACAGATACGCAGTATTTT.

V gene TRBV2 combines with J gene TRBJ1-3, with a weak D call TRBD1 (5 bases). Germline loops: CDR1 SNHLY, CDR2 FYNNEI. The CDR3 length is 17 residues. The ends were cut back, 1 base at V and 4 bases at J, with 17 bases in the middle. Here the CDR3 reads CASSEVRRQGGGNTIYF. The CDR3 DNA is TGTGCCAGCAGTGAAGTCCGCCGGCAGGGAGGAGGAAACACCATATATTTT.

The DNA for the CDR3 is TGTGCCAGCAGTGTCATAAGGGTCCAAGAGACCCAGTACTTC. It specifies CASSVIRVQETQYF. This chain links TRBV2 with TRBJ2-5; D not resolved. Trimming cost V 4 bases and J 1 base, with 10 bases left between them. CDR3 length equals 14 residues. The germline V gene encodes CDR1 SNHLY and CDR2 FYNNEI.

The chain couples TRBV9 to TRBJ2-2; D possibly corresponds to TRBD1 (6 bases). V dropped 0 bases and J dropped 4 bases, with 10 bases sitting between them. The CDR3 totals 15 residues. Germline CDR1 and CDR2: SGDLS and YYNGEE. The DNA of the CDR3 is TGTGCCAGCAGCGTAGGGACAGTTTTCACCGGGGAGCTGTTTTTT. Its protein is CASSVGTVFTGELFF.

This clone was detected only once. The gene calls are TRBV6-5 and TRBJ1-2; 7 nucleotides line up with TRBD1. CDR1 and CDR2 from the germline V gene are MNHEY and SVGAGI. This CDR3 has 16 amino acids. The V gene end was trimmed by 2 bases and the J gene end by 3 bases; junction bases not matched to a gene: 9. CDR3 in amino acids: CASSYTSITGDYGYTF. CDR3 nucleotide sequence: TGTGCCAGCAGTTACACCAGTATTACAGGGGACTATGGCTACACCTTC.

This chain joins TRBV5-1 and TRBJ1-3; D is undetermined. The CDR3 length is 18 residues. Trimming pared 4 bases from V and 5 bases from J, leaving 25 bases between. The germline CDR1 and CDR2 sequences are SGHRS and YFSETQ. CDR3 nucleotide sequence: TGCGCCAGCAGCGCAGGACTCGAAGGGCTCCTCAGCAGAAACACCATATATTTT. The encoded protein is CASSAGLEGLLSRNTIYF.

This clone has just one count. This sequence joins TRBV19 and TRBJ1-2; D remains ambiguous. Germline loops: CDR1 LNHDA, CDR2 SQIVND (reference sequence). The CDR3 consists of 17 residues. The germline V and J ends were trimmed by 5 bases and 1 base, with 20 bases remaining between them. CDR3 sequence reads: CASSYNLFAAFNYGYTF. CDR3 in DNA: TGTGCCAGTAGTTACAACCTCTTCGCCGCTTTTAACTATGGCTACACCTTC.

The V call is TRBV25-1, the J call TRBJ1-1; D is possibly TRBD1 (5 bases). V was cut by 3 bases and J by 0 bases, with 11 bases left in between. From germline, CDR1 is MGHDK and CDR2 SYGVNS. CDR3 length: 15 amino acids. The CDR3 coding sequence is TGTGCCAGCAGTGATCGGGGGACGGTGAACACTGAAGCTTTCTTT. Translating gives CASSDRGTVNTEAFF.